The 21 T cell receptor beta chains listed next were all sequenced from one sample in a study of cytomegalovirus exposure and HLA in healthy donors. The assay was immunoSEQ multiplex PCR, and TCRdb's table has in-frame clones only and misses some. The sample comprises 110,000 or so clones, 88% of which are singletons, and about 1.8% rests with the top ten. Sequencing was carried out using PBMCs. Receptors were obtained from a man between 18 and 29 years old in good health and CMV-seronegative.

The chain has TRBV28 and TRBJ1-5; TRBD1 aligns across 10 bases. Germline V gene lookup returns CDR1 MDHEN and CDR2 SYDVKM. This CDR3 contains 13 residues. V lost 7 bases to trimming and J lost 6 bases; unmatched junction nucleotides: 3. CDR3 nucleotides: TGTGCCAGCATTGACAGGGGGCTTCAGCCCCAGCATTTT. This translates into CASIDRGLQPQHF. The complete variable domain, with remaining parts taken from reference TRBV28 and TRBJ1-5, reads DVKVTQSSRYLVKRTGEKVFLECVQDMDHENMFWYRQDPGLGLRLIYFSYDVKMKEKGDIPEGYSVSREKKERFSLILESASTNQTSMYLCASIDRGLQPQHFGDGTRLSIL.

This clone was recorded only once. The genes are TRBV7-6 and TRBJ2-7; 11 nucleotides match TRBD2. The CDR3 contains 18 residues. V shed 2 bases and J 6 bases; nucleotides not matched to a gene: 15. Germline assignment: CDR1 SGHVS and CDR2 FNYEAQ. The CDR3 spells CASSLFIWTSGPRGEQYF. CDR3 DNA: TGTGCCAGCAGCTTATTTATATGGACTAGCGGGCCCCGGGGCGAGCAGTACTTC.

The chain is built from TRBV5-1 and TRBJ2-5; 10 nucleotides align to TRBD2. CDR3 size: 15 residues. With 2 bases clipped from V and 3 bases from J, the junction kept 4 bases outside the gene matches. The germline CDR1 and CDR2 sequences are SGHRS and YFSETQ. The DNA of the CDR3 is TGCGCCAGCAGCTTTACTAGCGGGATTAAAGAGACCCAGTACTTC. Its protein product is CASSFTSGIKETQYF. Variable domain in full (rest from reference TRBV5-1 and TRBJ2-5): KAGVTQTPRYLIKTRGQQVTLSCSPISGHRSVSWYQQTPGQGLQFLFEYFSETQRNKGNFPGRFSGRQFSNSRSEMNVSTLELGDSALYLCASSFTSGIKETQYFGPGTRLLVL.

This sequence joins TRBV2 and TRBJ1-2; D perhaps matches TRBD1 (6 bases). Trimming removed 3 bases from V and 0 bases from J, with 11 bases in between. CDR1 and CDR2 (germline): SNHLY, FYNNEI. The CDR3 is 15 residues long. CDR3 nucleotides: TGTGCCAGCAGTGAGGAAGCAGGGGCTAACTATGGCTACACCTTC. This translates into CASSEEAGANYGYTF.

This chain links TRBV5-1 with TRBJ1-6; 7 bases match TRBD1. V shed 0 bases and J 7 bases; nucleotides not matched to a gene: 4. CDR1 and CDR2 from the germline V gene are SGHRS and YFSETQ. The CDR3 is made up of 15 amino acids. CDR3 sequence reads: CASSLVVTGNSPLHF. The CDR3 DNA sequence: TGCGCCAGCAGCTTGGTGGTGACAGGGAATTCACCCCTCCACTTT.

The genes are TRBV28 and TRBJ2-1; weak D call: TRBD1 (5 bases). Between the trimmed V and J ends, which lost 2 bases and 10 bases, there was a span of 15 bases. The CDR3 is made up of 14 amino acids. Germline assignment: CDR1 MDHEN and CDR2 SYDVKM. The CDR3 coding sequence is TGTGCCAGCAGTTTACCGGACACCTTTGGGGAGCAGTTCTTC. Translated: CASSLPDTFGEQFF.

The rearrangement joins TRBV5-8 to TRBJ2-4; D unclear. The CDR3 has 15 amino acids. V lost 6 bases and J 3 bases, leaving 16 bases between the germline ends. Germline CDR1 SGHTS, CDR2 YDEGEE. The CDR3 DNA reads TGTGCCAGCACCCGGTTGCGCGCGAACAAAAACATTCAGTACTTC. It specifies CASTRLRANKNIQYF.

The CDR3: CASSSGGLGGYTF. The CDR3 DNA reads as TGTGCCAGCAGTAGTGGGGGGTTAGGTGGCTACACCTTC. The chain is built from TRBV27 and TRBJ1-2; a weak D match, TRBD1 (5 bases). V was trimmed by 5 bases and J by 7 bases, leaving 14 bases between them. The CDR3 spans 13 residues. Looked up from germline, CDR1 is MNHEY and CDR2 is SMNVEV (reference sequence).

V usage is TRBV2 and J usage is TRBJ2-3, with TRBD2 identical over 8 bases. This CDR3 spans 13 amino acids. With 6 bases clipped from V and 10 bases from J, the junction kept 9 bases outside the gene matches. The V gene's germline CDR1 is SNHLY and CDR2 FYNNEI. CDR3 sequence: CASSPGTSKAQYF. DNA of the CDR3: TGTGCCAGCAGCCCCGGGACTAGTAAAGCGCAGTATTTT.

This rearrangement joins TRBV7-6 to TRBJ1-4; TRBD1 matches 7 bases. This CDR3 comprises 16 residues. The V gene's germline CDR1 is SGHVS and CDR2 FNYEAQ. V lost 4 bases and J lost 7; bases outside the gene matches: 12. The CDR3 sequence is CASSSLRAQGTEKLFF. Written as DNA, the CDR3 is TGTGCCAGCAGCTCCCTCCGTGCACAGGGGACTGAAAAACTGTTTTTT.

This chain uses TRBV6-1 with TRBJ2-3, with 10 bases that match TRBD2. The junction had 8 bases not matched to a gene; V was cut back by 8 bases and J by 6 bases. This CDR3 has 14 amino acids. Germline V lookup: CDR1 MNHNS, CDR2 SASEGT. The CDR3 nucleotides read TGTGCCAGCGGCAGACTAGCGGGTGCGGATACGCAGTATTTT. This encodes CASGRLAGADTQYF.

The CDR3 sequence is CASRTPGVFYGYTF. The CDR3 region has the DNA TGTGCCAGCAGAACCCCCGGGGTTTTCTATGGCTACACCTTC. The rearrangement links TRBV28 to TRBJ1-2; D ambiguous. V was pared by 6 bases and J by 4 bases, with 15 bases between. Germline V lookup: CDR1 MDHEN, CDR2 SYDVKM. The CDR3 is made up of 14 amino acids.

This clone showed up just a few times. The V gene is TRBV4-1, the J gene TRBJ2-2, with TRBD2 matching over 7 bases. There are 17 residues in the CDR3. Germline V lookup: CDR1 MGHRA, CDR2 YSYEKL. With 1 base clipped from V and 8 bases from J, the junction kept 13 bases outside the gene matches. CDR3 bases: TGCGCCAGCAGCCAAGGGGAGGGAGGACCAACCTCAGGGGAGCTGTTTTTT. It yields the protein CASSQGEGGPTSGELFF.

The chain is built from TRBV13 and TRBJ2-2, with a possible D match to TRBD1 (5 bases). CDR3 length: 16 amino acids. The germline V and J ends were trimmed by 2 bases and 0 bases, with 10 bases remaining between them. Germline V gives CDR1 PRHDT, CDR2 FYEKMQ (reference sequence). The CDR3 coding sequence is TGTGCCAGCAGCTTACAGGGATTTTCGAACACCGGGGAGCTGTTTTTT. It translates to CASSLQGFSNTGELFF.

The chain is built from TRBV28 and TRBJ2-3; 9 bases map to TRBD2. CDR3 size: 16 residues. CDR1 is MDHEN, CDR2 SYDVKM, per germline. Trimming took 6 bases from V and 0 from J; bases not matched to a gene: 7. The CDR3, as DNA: TGTGCCAGCAGGGTTGAGACTAGCGGAAGCACAGATACGCAGTATTTT. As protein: CASRVETSGSTDTQYF.

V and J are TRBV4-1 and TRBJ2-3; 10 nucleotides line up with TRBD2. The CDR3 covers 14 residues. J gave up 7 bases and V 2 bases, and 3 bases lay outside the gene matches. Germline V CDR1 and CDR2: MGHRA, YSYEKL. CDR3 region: CASSQTGLAYTQYF. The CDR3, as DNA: TGCGCCAGCAGCCAAACGGGACTAGCGTATACGCAGTATTTT.

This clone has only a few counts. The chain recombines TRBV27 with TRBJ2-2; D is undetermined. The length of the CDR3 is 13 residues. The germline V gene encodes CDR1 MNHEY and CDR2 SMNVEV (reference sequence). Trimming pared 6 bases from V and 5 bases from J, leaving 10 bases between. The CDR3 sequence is CASSPRRTGELFF. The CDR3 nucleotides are TGTGCCAGCAGCCCTCGGCGGACCGGGGAGCTGTTTTTT.

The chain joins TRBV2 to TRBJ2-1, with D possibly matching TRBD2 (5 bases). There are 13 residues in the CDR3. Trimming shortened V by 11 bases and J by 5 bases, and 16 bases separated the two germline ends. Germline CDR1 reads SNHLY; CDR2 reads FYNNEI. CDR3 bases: TGTGCCGTCAGGACTGGAGTAAACAATGAGCAGTTCTTC. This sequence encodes CAVRTGVNNEQFF. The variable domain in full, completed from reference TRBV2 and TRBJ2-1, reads EPEVTQTPSHQVTQMGQEVILRCVPISNHLYFYWYRQILGQKVEFLVSFYNNEISEKSEIFDDQFSVERPDGSNFTLKIRSTKLEDSAMYFCAVRTGVNNEQFFGPGTRLTVL.

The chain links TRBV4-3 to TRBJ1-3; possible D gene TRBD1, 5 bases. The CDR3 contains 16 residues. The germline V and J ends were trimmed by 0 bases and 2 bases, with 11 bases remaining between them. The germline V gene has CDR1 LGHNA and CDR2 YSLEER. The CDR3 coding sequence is TGCGCCAGCAGCCAAGATCGGGCAGGGCCTGGAAACACCATATATTTT. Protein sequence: CASSQDRAGPGNTIYF.

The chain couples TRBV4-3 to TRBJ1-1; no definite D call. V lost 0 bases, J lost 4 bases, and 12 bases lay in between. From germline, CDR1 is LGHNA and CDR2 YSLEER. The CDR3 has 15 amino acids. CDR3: CASSQDRGTSTEAFF. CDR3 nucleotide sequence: TGCGCCAGCAGCCAAGATCGCGGCACCTCCACTGAAGCTTTCTTT.

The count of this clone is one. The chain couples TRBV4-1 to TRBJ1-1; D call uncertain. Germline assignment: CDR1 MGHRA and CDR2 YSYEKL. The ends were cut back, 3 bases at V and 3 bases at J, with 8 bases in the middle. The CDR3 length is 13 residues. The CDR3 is CASSQSRDTEAFF. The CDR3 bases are TGCGCCAGCAGCCAGTCCCGGGACACTGAAGCTTTCTTT.